This T cell receptor beta chain was captured in a study of cytomegalovirus exposure and HLA in healthy donors. The CDR3 runs 16 residues. The V gene end was trimmed by 7 bases and the J gene end by 0 bases; junction bases not matched to a gene: 9. Germline V gene sequence: CDR1 MRHNA, CDR2 SNTAGT. Amplification used 60 Vbeta primers and 13 Jbeta primers. Produced via immunoSEQ multiplex PCR; TCRdb's table is partial and in-frame only. The sample table sets out around 50,000 clones. The sequencing sample was made of PBMCs. V is TRBV6-4 and J is TRBJ2-3; 8 nucleotides agree with TRBD2. This TCR derives from a woman between 45 and 60 years old in good health and CMV-seropositive. The CDR3 DNA reads as TGTGCCAGCAAACGGGGTAGCGGGACTAGCACAGATACGCAGTATTTT. This gives the protein CASKRGSGTSTDTQYF.